The rows below give T cell receptor beta chains drawn from one sample of a study of TIL therapy for anti-PD-1-resistant metastatic lung cancer. Sequenced by immunoSEQ multiplex PCR; TCRdb stores in-frame clones only, minus some. Found here are roughly 8,000 clones, nearly 75% of them singletons; the top ten hold more than 6%. Material: tumor tissue, obtained at baseline. The receptors were gathered from a person aged 25 to 80 with non-small cell lung cancer. CDR3s include the opening cysteine and the closing phenylalanine or tryptophan. The order of the fields is CDR3 protein, CDR3 DNA, clone size, D gene, J gene, V gene, CDR3 length. The D gene is left open where the match is weak. Only some rows state a clone size, as once, few, many or a class for expanded clones.

CDR3aa: CASSLVGQGASYEQYF
CDR3nt: TGCGCCAGCAGCTTGGTGGGACAGGGGGCCTCCTACGAGCAGTACTTC
abundance: .
d_gene: TRBD1
j_gene: TRBJ2-7
v_gene: TRBV5-1
len: 16

CDR3aa: CASSPPDGRTGANVLTF
CDR3nt: TGTGCCAGCAGCCCCCCGGACGGGAGGACAGGGGCCAACGTCCTGACTTTC
abundance: .
d_gene: TRBD2
j_gene: TRBJ2-6
v_gene: TRBV9
len: 17

CDR3aa: CASSPTGVKGNGYTF
CDR3nt: TGTGCCAGCAGTCCGACAGGTGTGAAGGGGAATGGCTACACCTTC
abundance: .
d_gene: .
j_gene: TRBJ1-2
v_gene: TRBV27
len: 15

CDR3aa: CASSQRGSGNSPLHF
CDR3nt: TGTGCCAGCAGCCAAAGGGGTTCGGGGAATTCACCCCTCCACTTT
abundance: once
d_gene: .
j_gene: TRBJ1-6
v_gene: TRBV7-3
len: 15

CDR3aa: CASSQEGTNQPQHF
CDR3nt: TGCGCCAGCAGCCAAGAGGGAACCAATCAGCCCCAGCATTTT
abundance: .
d_gene: .
j_gene: TRBJ1-5
v_gene: TRBV4-1
len: 14

CDR3aa: CASSLARTPAFF
CDR3nt: TGTGCCAGCAGTTTAGCCAGGACACCTGCTTTCTTT
abundance: .
d_gene: .
j_gene: TRBJ1-1
v_gene: TRBV28
len: 12

CDR3aa: CSVAGTGEGKLFF
CDR3nt: TGCAGCGTCGCCGGGACAGGGGAGGGAAAACTGTTTTTT
abundance: .
d_gene: TRBD1
j_gene: TRBJ1-4
v_gene: TRBV29-1
len: 13

CDR3aa: CASSLDGQRPYEQYF
CDR3nt: TGCGCCAGCAGCTTGGACGGACAGCGGCCTTACGAGCAGTACTTC
abundance: .
d_gene: .
j_gene: TRBJ2-7
v_gene: TRBV5-1
len: 15

CDR3aa: CASSFSNIQETQYF
CDR3nt: TGTGCCAGCAGCTTTTCGAACATCCAAGAGACCCAGTACTTC
abundance: .
d_gene: .
j_gene: TRBJ2-5
v_gene: TRBV7-9
len: 14

CDR3aa: CASRGEYEQYF
CDR3nt: TGCGCCAGCAGAGGGGAGTACGAGCAGTACTTC
abundance: .
d_gene: .
j_gene: TRBJ2-7
v_gene: TRBV5-1
len: 11

CDR3aa: CASRGQGGNTGELFF
CDR3nt: TGTGCCAGCAGAGGACAGGGGGGGAACACCGGGGAGCTGTTTTTT
abundance: few
d_gene: TRBD1
j_gene: TRBJ2-2
v_gene: TRBV25-1
len: 15

CDR3aa: CASSYGSSGGQETQYF
CDR3nt: TGTGCCAGCAGTTACGGGTCTAGCGGGGGGCAAGAGACCCAGTACTTC
abundance: .
d_gene: TRBD2
j_gene: TRBJ2-5
v_gene: TRBV6-5
len: 16

CDR3aa: CASSQGFGQPQHF
CDR3nt: TGTGCCAGTAGCCAGGGTTTTGGTCAGCCCCAGCATTTT
abundance: .
d_gene: .
j_gene: TRBJ1-5
v_gene: TRBV19
len: 13

CDR3aa: CASSPYGAKRHIQYF
CDR3nt: TGTGCCAGCAGCCCGTACGGGGCTAAGCGTCACATTCAGTACTTC
abundance: .
d_gene: .
j_gene: TRBJ2-4
v_gene: TRBV14
len: 15

CDR3aa: CATRAGTGGKGRQETQYF
CDR3nt: TGTGCCACCAGGGCAGGGACAGGGGGCAAAGGGAGGCAAGAGACCCAGTACTTC
abundance: once
d_gene: TRBD1
j_gene: TRBJ2-5
v_gene: TRBV15
len: 18

CDR3aa: CASGPYSNQPQHF
CDR3nt: TGTGCCAGCGGGCCGTATAGCAATCAGCCCCAGCATTTT
abundance: .
d_gene: .
j_gene: TRBJ1-5
v_gene: TRBV27
len: 13

CDR3aa: CASSSIARNSLYGYTF
CDR3nt: TGTGCCAGCAGTTCCATTGCCAGAAATTCCCTCTATGGCTACACCTTC
abundance: few
d_gene: .
j_gene: TRBJ1-2
v_gene: TRBV28
len: 16

CDR3aa: CASSAWDSGNSPLHF
CDR3nt: TGTGCCAGCAGCGCCTGGGACAGTGGTAATTCACCCCTCCACTTT
abundance: .
d_gene: TRBD1
j_gene: TRBJ1-6
v_gene: TRBV9
len: 15

CDR3aa: CASSLIGPGSSPLHF
CDR3nt: TGTGCCAGCAGCTTGATCGGACCAGGGAGTTCACCCCTCCACTTT
abundance: few
d_gene: .
j_gene: TRBJ1-6
v_gene: TRBV7-2
len: 15

CDR3aa: CAINSPGGASYEQYF
CDR3nt: TGTGCCATCAACTCCCCCGGTGGGGCCTCCTACGAGCAGTACTTC
abundance: few
d_gene: .
j_gene: TRBJ2-7
v_gene: TRBV10-3
len: 15

CDR3aa: CASSLGPGHQETQYF
CDR3nt: TGTGCCAGCAGCCTGGGCCCAGGGCACCAAGAGACCCAGTACTTC
abundance: .
d_gene: .
j_gene: TRBJ2-5
v_gene: TRBV5-5
len: 15

CDR3aa: CAIRNPRQGNYGYTF
CDR3nt: TGTGCCATCAGGAATCCCCGACAGGGTAACTATGGCTACACCTTC
abundance: .
d_gene: TRBD1
j_gene: TRBJ1-2
v_gene: TRBV10-3
len: 15

CDR3aa: CASTAWVFDTEAFF
CDR3nt: TGTGCCAGCACCGCCTGGGTATTTGACACTGAAGCTTTCTTT
abundance: medium-sized
d_gene: .
j_gene: TRBJ1-1
v_gene: TRBV7-8
len: 14

CDR3aa: CASSLGNSGANVLTF
CDR3nt: TGCGCCAGCAGCTTGGGAAACTCTGGGGCCAACGTCCTGACTTTC
abundance: .
d_gene: .
j_gene: TRBJ2-6
v_gene: TRBV5-1
len: 15

CDR3aa: CASSSSGSNQPQHF
CDR3nt: TGTGCCAGCTCATCTTCAGGGAGCAATCAGCCCCAGCATTTT
abundance: .
d_gene: .
j_gene: TRBJ1-5
v_gene: TRBV18
len: 14

CDR3aa: CASSFLTGHDSPLHF
CDR3nt: TGTGCCAGCAGCTTCCTGACAGGGCATGATTCACCCCTCCACTTT
abundance: few
d_gene: TRBD1
j_gene: TRBJ1-6
v_gene: TRBV11-2
len: 15

CDR3aa: CASVAGEAGELFF
CDR3nt: TGTGCCAGCGTAGCGGGAGAGGCCGGGGAGCTGTTTTTT
abundance: .
d_gene: TRBD2
j_gene: TRBJ2-2
v_gene: TRBV6-1
len: 13

CDR3aa: CASSLGGTSSPTQYF
CDR3nt: TGTGCCAGTAGTTTGGGGGGGACTTCCAGCCCTACGCAGTATTTT
abundance: .
d_gene: TRBD2
j_gene: TRBJ2-3
v_gene: TRBV19
len: 15

CDR3aa: CASSSSGTAYEQYF
CDR3nt: TGTGCCAGTAGTTCCTCCGGGACAGCGTACGAGCAGTACTTC
abundance: once
d_gene: TRBD1
j_gene: TRBJ2-7
v_gene: TRBV19
len: 14

CDR3aa: CASSVETRTGNTIYF
CDR3nt: TGTGCCAGCAGCGTAGAAACTCGGACAGGAAACACCATATATTTT
abundance: .
d_gene: .
j_gene: TRBJ1-3
v_gene: TRBV9
len: 15

CDR3aa: CASSPQKTVTGELFF
CDR3nt: TGTGCCAGCTCACCACAAAAGACGGTGACCGGGGAGCTGTTTTTT
abundance: .
d_gene: .
j_gene: TRBJ2-2
v_gene: TRBV18
len: 15

CDR3aa: CASSFYGTGGNEQYF
CDR3nt: TGTGCCAGCAGCTTCTACGGGACAGGGGGCAACGAGCAGTACTTC
abundance: .
d_gene: TRBD1
j_gene: TRBJ2-7
v_gene: TRBV5-4
len: 15

CDR3aa: CASSQDRGSWEPSPLHF
CDR3nt: TGTGCCAGCAGCCAAGATAGAGGGTCCTGGGAACCTTCACCCCTCCACTTT
abundance: .
d_gene: .
j_gene: TRBJ1-6
v_gene: TRBV4-2
len: 17

CDR3aa: CASSLTGTGETQYF
CDR3nt: TGTGCCAGCAGCTTGACCGGGACCGGGGAGACCCAGTACTTC
abundance: .
d_gene: .
j_gene: TRBJ2-5
v_gene: TRBV11-2
len: 14